Listed here are 13 T cell receptor beta chains from one sample, sequenced in a study of response to subunit inactivated influenza vaccine. TCRdb analysed the RT-PCR reads with MiXCR anew, one entry per CDR3 protein. The sample has over 650,000 distinct CDR3 sequences, about 18% seen once. The sequencing here drew on PBMCs from blood, taken around 5 days after vaccination. Source of these receptors: a man aged 50-59 years who received an inactivated influenza vaccine.

The rearrangement links TRBV18 to TRBJ2-5; maybe TRBD2 (6 bases). Germline CDR1 is KGHSH and CDR2 is LQKENI. The CDR3 has 14 residues. V lost 0 bases, J lost 4 bases, and 9 bases lay in between. CDR3 in amino acids: CASSPPGLPETQYF. CDR3 DNA sequence: TGTGCCAGCTCACCACCGGGACTCCCAGAGACCCAGTACTTC.

In this sample, this clonotype turned up a few times. The chain joins TRBV6-5 to TRBJ2-3, with D perhaps TRBD2 (5 bases). CDR1 is MNHEY, CDR2 SVGAGI, per germline. The length of the CDR3 is 14 residues. Deletions cut 2 bases from V and 9 bases from J, with 15 bases between. The CDR3 spells CASSYLGGLITQYF. DNA for the CDR3: TGTGCCAGCAGTTACCTGGGCGGGCTGATCACGCAGTATTTT.

This chain connects TRBV10-3 to TRBJ1-5; 10 positions match TRBD1. The junction had 2 bases not matched to a gene; V was cut back by 6 bases and J by 0 bases. Germline lookup yields CDR1 ENHRY and CDR2 SYGVKD. CDR3 length: 15 residues. The CDR3 region has the DNA TGTGCCATCAGAGGGACAGGGGATAGCAATCAGCCCCAGCATTTT. Translation gives CAIRGTGDSNQPQHF.

This clonotype was counted only a few times. The rearrangement uses TRBV27 and TRBJ1-6; D unresolved. V lost 4 bases and J 0 bases, leaving 7 bases between the germline ends. The CDR3 loop spans 15 amino acids. The V gene's germline CDR1 is MNHEY and CDR2 SMNVEV (reference sequence). The CDR3 loop is CASSSGSSYNSPLHF. CDR3 sequence (DNA): TGTGCCAGCAGTTCGGGCAGCTCCTATAATTCACCCCTCCACTTT.

This clonotype has a handful of counts. The chain recombines TRBV20-1 with TRBJ2-7; 11 positions match TRBD2. Unmatched junction bases numbered 9, after V lost 2 bases and J lost 6 bases. The CDR3 length is 15 residues. Germline V gene sequence: CDR1 DFQATT, CDR2 SNEGSKA (reference sequence). CDR3 nucleotide sequence: TGCAGTGCTAGACCGGGTCGACTAGCGGGACCCGAGCAGTACTTC. This translates into CSARPGRLAGPEQYF.

This clonotype was picked up a small number of times. The rearrangement links TRBV12-3 or TRBV12-4 to TRBJ2-7, with D unresolved. The CDR3 sequence is 15 residues long. The germline V and J ends were trimmed by 6 bases and 3 bases, with 18 bases remaining between them. Written as DNA, the CDR3 is TGTGCCAGCAGCCCTGGACCTCTTATGGGCTACGAGCAGTACTTC. It is translated as CASSPGPLMGYEQYF.

This rearrangement joins TRBV6-5 to TRBJ2-1; 12 nucleotides align to TRBD2. J was trimmed by 7 bases and V by 2 bases; bases with no gene match: 3. The CDR3 has 15 residues. Germline CDR1 MNHEY, CDR2 SVGAGI. The CDR3, as DNA: TGTGCCAGCAGTTACGCTAGCGGGAGGGGTAATGAGCAGTTCTTC. It encodes CASSYASGRGNEQFF.

At least ten counts were recorded for this clonotype. The rearrangement links TRBV6-1 to TRBJ1-3; weak D call: TRBD1 (6 bases). V lost 5 bases and J 1 base, leaving 12 bases between the germline ends. The V gene's germline CDR1 is MNHNS and CDR2 SASEGT. This CDR3 contains 15 residues. The CDR3 nucleotides are TGTGCCAGCAGTCCAGGGACATCTTCTGGAAACACCATATATTTT. As protein: CASSPGTSSGNTIYF.

V usage is TRBV5-1 and J usage is TRBJ1-1; a weak D match, TRBD1 (6 bases). There are 16 residues in the CDR3. V was shortened by 3 bases and J by 2 bases, with 17 bases between the two germline ends. From germline, CDR1 is SGHRS and CDR2 YFSETQ. CDR3 bases: TGCGCCAGCAGCTCACCGCAGGGGAAGGACAACACTGAAGCTTTCTTT. This translates into CASSSPQGKDNTEAFF.

V gene TRBV20-1 combines with J gene TRBJ2-1; TRBD2 matches at 9 bases. CDR1 and CDR2 (germline): DFQATT, SNEGSKA (reference sequence). CDR3 length: 14 residues. V shed 3 bases and J 8 bases; nucleotides not matched to a gene: 8. The CDR3 DNA sequence: TGCAGTGCTAGTTCCACTAGCGGGTCCTATGAGCAGTTCTTC. This sequence encodes CSASSTSGSYEQFF.

This chain connects TRBV20-1 to TRBJ2-1, with D possibly being TRBD1 or TRBD2 (5 bases each). The CDR3 totals 13 residues. Looked up from germline, CDR1 is DFQATT and CDR2 is SNEGSKA (reference sequence). V lost 0 bases to trimming and J lost 3 bases, with 6 bases between them. Written as DNA, the CDR3 is TGCAGTGCTAGAGATGGGGGCTACAATGAGCAGTTCTTC. The encoded protein is CSARDGGYNEQFF.

This clonotype was detected only a few times. V usage is TRBV15 and J usage is TRBJ2-5; unclear D gene. CDR1 and CDR2 from the germline V gene are LNHNV and YYDKDF (reference sequence). Trimming cost V 1 base and J 5 bases, with 8 bases left between them. The CDR3 loop spans 13 amino acids. CDR3 sequence reads: CATSRGQSETQYF. DNA of the CDR3: TGTGCCACCAGCAGAGGTCAATCGGAGACCCAGTACTTC.

This chain links TRBV6-2 or TRBV6-3 with TRBJ2-7, with a tentative D call TRBD1 (5 bases). The CDR3 covers 13 residues. Germline V gives CDR1 MNHEY, CDR2 SVGEGT. V was trimmed by 7 bases and J by 1 base, leaving 11 bases between them. CDR3 in amino acids: CASTFRQSYEQYF. CDR3 DNA: TGTGCCAGCACCTTCAGACAGTCCTACGAGCAGTACTTC.